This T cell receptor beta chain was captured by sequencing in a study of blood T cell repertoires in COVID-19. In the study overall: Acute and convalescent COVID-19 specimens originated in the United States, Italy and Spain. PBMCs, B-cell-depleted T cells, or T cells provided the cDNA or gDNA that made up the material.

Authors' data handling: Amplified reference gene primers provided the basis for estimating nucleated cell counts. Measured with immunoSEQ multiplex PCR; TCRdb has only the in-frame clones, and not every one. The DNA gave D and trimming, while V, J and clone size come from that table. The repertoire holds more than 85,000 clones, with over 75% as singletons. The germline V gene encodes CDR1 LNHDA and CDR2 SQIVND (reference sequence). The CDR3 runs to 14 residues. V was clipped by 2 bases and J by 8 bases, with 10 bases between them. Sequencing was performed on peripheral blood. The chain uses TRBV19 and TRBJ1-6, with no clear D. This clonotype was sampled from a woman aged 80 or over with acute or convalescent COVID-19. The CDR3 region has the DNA TGTGCCAGTAGTATAAATCTGGGCTATTCACCCCTCCACTTT. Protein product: CASSINLGYSPLHF.